Detailed here is one T cell receptor (beta chain). What it recognizes is unknown. This sample was included in a study of cytomegalovirus exposure and HLA in healthy donors. General observations from the study: TCR sequences were mostly rare, though some public TCRs occurred in many donors. An apparent linkage of common viral pathogens to several of the most significant clusters emerged in a later analysis. Later analysis reportedly placed an Asian-associated ancestry cluster below the roughly 690-donor mean in N-insertions.

PCR primers comprised 60 Vbeta and 13 Jbeta primers. Using immunoSEQ multiplex PCR, the repertoire was profiled, and TCRdb retains in-frame clones only, with some absent. The sample carries some 200,000 clones, approximately 83% recorded once. In nominal health when sampled, donors likely had unrecorded immune exposures nonetheless. The TCR comes from a boy aged 2 to 9 in good health and CMV-seronegative. The material sequenced was PBMCs.

CDR3 region: CASTTGGVNGYTF. The CDR3 nucleotides read TGCGCCAGCACCACCGGCGGGGTCAATGGCTACACCTTC. The genes are TRBV10-2 and TRBJ1-2; D not certain. Trimming pared 7 bases from V and 6 bases from J, leaving 15 bases between. In germline, CDR1 is WSHSY, CDR2 SAAADI. There are 13 residues in the CDR3.